A selection of T cell receptor beta chains follows, all from one sample in a study of T-cell reconstitution after alpha-beta-depleted transplantation in children. Via MiXCR, TCRdb re-called the PCR reads, giving one row per CDR3 protein. The table records about 580,000 distinct CDR3 sequences, roughly 23% of them present only once. Sequencing used PBMCs, mostly from graft donor cells, obtained 360 days after TCRalphabeta/CD19-depleted stem cell transplant. The receptor source for this set is a boy younger than two who had a stem cell transplant for acute myeloid leukemia, so the T cells may come from the graft donor. Each CDR3 is given with its conserved first and last residue. D genes are given only for firm matches. Clone size is given for some rows only: seen once, a few or many times, or a class if the clone is expanded.

len,abundance,v_gene,d_gene,j_gene,CDR3aa,CDR3nt
14,-,TRBV27,-,TRBJ2-5,CASSTQGRLETQYF,TGTGCCAGCAGCACACAGGGTCGACTGGAGACCCAGTACTTC
16,-,TRBV25-1,TRBD2,TRBJ2-5,CASSEYGVPGGETQYF,TGTGCCAGCAGTGAATATGGGGTCCCGGGGGGAGAGACCCAGTACTTC
15,many,TRBV15,TRBD1,TRBJ1-5,CATSRTGDSNQPQHF,TGTGCCACCAGCAGAACAGGGGATAGCAATCAGCCCCAGCATTTT
13,many,TRBV29-1,-,TRBJ2-3,CSVETRLTSKRNF,TGCAGCGTTGAGACGAGACTCACCTCCAAACGGAATTTT
15,once,TRBV18,-,TRBJ2-7,CASSPPGRSPYEQYF,TGTGCCAGCTCACCACCCGGTAGATCCCCCTACGAGCAGTACTTC
14,-,TRBV11-2,-,TRBJ1-4,CASSFPSGNEKLFF,TGTGCCAGCAGCTTCCCTTCAGGGAATGAAAAACTGTTTTTT
16,many,TRBV6-1,-,TRBJ2-6,CASKPGLPSGANVLTF,TGTGCCAGCAAACCGGGGCTCCCGTCCGGGGCCAACGTCCTGACTTTC
14,many,TRBV4-1,-,TRBJ1-1,CASSQTGGHTEAFF,TGCGCCAGCAGCCAGACAGGAGGCCACACTGAAGCTTTCTTT
14,-,TRBV7-7,-,TRBJ2-1,CASSLGPPGNEQFF,TGTGCCAGCAGCTTAGGCCCCCCGGGCAATGAGCAGTTCTTC
14,few,TRBV5-6,-,TRBJ2-2,CASSLYGNTGELFF,TGTGCCAGCAGCTTGTATGGGAACACCGGGGAGCTGTTTTTT
13,many,TRBV7-2,-,TRBJ2-3,CASSLLSTDTQYF,TGTGCCAGCAGCTTACTTTCTACAGATACGCAGTATTTT
15,many,TRBV10-3,-,TRBJ2-5,CAIILVEEVQETQYF,TGTGCCATCATCCTCGTCGAGGAGGTACAAGAGACCCAGTACTTC
15,many,TRBV5-6,TRBD2,TRBJ2-1,CASSLAGLVSNEQFF,TGTGCCAGCAGCTTGGCTGGACTAGTGTCCAATGAGCAGTTCTTC
15,few,TRBV30,TRBD1,TRBJ2-2,CAWGTRTGDTGELFF,TGTGCCTGGGGGACCCGGACAGGGGACACCGGGGAGCTGTTTTTT
14,many,TRBV7-3,-,TRBJ2-3,CASSPRAATDTQYF,TGTGCCAGCAGCCCACGAGCAGCCACAGATACGCAGTATTTT
16,-,TRBV10-3,-,TRBJ2-7,CAISDATEPDVYEQYF,TGTGCCATCAGTGACGCCACAGAACCGGATGTCTACGAGCAGTACTTC
16,-,TRBV6-1,-,TRBJ2-2,CASSLTDGGDTGELFF,TGTGCCAGCAGCCTAACGGACGGTGGGGACACCGGGGAGCTGTTTTTT
12,-,TRBV5-6,TRBD2,TRBJ2-1,CASSVWGGKQFF,TGTGCCAGCAGCGTTTGGGGGGGGAAGCAGTTCTTC
16,few,TRBV20-1,TRBD1,TRBJ2-5,CSARGETGGIGETQYF,TGCAGTGCTAGGGGAGAGACAGGGGGGATCGGAGAGACCCAGTACTTC
14,few,TRBV20-1,-,TRBJ2-7,CSARDEHSSYEQYF,TGCAGTGCTAGAGATGAACACAGCTCCTACGAGCAGTACTTC
14,-,TRBV5-6,TRBD2,TRBJ2-5,CASSFRTSGETQYF,TGTGCCAGCAGCTTCCGGACTAGCGGAGAGACCCAGTACTTC
19,many,TRBV14,-,TRBJ1-3,CASSQEDPPGGEAGNTIYF,TGTGCCAGCAGCCAAGAAGACCCCCCGGGGGGAGAAGCTGGAAACACCATATATTTT
14,few,TRBV20-1,-,TRBJ1-1,CSARPPSTGSEAFF,TGCAGTGCTAGACCCCCCAGCACAGGGTCTGAAGCTTTCTTT
15,-,TRBV12-3/TRBV12-4,-,TRBJ2-7,CASSLLLGTSYEQYF,TGTGCCAGCAGTTTACTTTTGGGCACCTCCTACGAGCAGTACTTC
14,-,TRBV9,-,TRBJ2-1,CASSVGGGPHEQFF,TGTGCCAGCAGCGTAGGAGGGGGGCCGCATGAGCAGTTCTTC
12,many,TRBV7-9,TRBD1,TRBJ1-1,CAGRQGATEAFF,TGTGCCGGGAGACAGGGGGCAACTGAAGCTTTCTTT
14,few,TRBV29-1,-,TRBJ1-1,CSVETRGINTEAFF,TGCAGCGTCGAGACTAGGGGAATTAACACTGAAGCTTTCTTT
15,-,TRBV6-1,-,TRBJ2-1,CASSPTMSDYVEQFF,TGTGCCAGCAGTCCCACAATGAGCGACTACGTTGAGCAGTTCTTC
16,many,TRBV7-2,TRBD2,TRBJ2-4,CASTRSGPRAKNIQYF,TGTGCCAGCACCCGTAGCGGGCCCAGGGCCAAAAACATTCAGTACTTC
14,-,TRBV27,-,TRBJ2-5,CASSLSHALETQYF,TGTGCCAGCAGTTTATCGCACGCCCTAGAGACCCAGTACTTC
9,many,TRBV20-1,-,TRBJ1-1,CSARGTAFF,TGCAGTGCTAGGGGGACAGCTTTCTTT
15,many,TRBV20-1,-,TRBJ1-2,CSASPGQFRNYGYTF,TGCAGTGCCAGCCCTGGACAGTTCCGCAACTATGGCTACACCTTC
12,few,TRBV7-6,-,TRBJ2-2,CASTRVGGELFF,TGTGCCAGCACCCGAGTCGGCGGGGAGCTGTTTTTT
14,-,TRBV29-1,TRBD1,TRBJ1-2,CSVEGKGTVLGYTF,TGCAGCGTTGAAGGGAAGGGGACAGTCCTAGGCTACACCTTC
12,-,TRBV12-3/TRBV12-4,-,TRBJ2-3,CASTQGGDTQYF,TGTGCCAGCACGCAGGGGGGAGATACGCAGTATTTT